A selection of T cell receptor beta chains follows, all from one sample in a study of beta chain features in type 1 diabetes. Sequencing used immunoSEQ multiplex PCR; TCRdb keeps in-frame clones, though not all of them. This table has under 250,000 clones, over 12% appearing once. Sequencing was performed on naive CD4+ T cells from blood. These TCRs come from a woman between 40 and 55 years old in good health. CDR3s include the opening cysteine and the closing phenylalanine or tryptophan. Fields, in order: D gene, V gene, clone size, J gene, CDR3 DNA, CDR3 protein. The D gene is left open where the match is weak. Clone size, where shown, is once, few, many, or a class for clones that have expanded.

TRBD1	TRBV5-4	.	TRBJ1-3	TGTGCCAGCAGCCGGGACAGGGGGACTGGAAACACCATATATTTT	CASSRDRGTGNTIYF
TRBD1	TRBV20-1	few	TRBJ1-4	TGCAGTGCAGGGGGCGGTGAAAAACTGTTTTTT	CSAGGGEKLFF
.	TRBV18	.	TRBJ1-2	TGTGCCAGCTCACAGACAGGAGATAACTATGGCTACACCTTC	CASSQTGDNYGYTF
TRBD1	TRBV7-9	.	TRBJ1-1	TGTGCCAGCAGCTCCGACAGGGTGAACACTGAAGCTTTCTTT	CASSSDRVNTEAFF
TRBD1	TRBV7-2	few	TRBJ1-1	TGTGCCAGCAGCTTAGCCTGGGACAGAAAGAACACTGAAGCTTTCTTT	CASSLAWDRKNTEAFF
.	TRBV29-1	few	TRBJ1-1	TGCAGCGTTAATTTCAGACGGGCTGAAGCTTTCTTT	CSVNFRRAEAFF
.	TRBV7-2	few	TRBJ1-3	TGTGCCAGCAGCTTAACCAGGGGATTTGGAAACACCATATATTTT	CASSLTRGFGNTIYF
.	TRBV18	few	TRBJ2-5	TGTGCCAGCTCACCCTTCTCCGAGGAGACCCAGTACTTC	CASSPFSEETQYF
.	TRBV7-9	few	TRBJ2-1	TGTGCCAGCAGCTTACGGAGGCTCCCGGGGGAGCAGTTCTTC	CASSLRRLPGEQFF
TRBD2	TRBV5-4	.	TRBJ2-7	TGTGCCAGCACCAAAGTGGGACTAGCGGGTCCCTACGAGCAGTACTTC	CASTKVGLAGPYEQYF
.	TRBV19	.	TRBJ1-2	TGTGCCAGTAGTATTGGGTCCTGGACGGGAGCTAACTATGGCTACACCTTC	CASSIGSWTGANYGYTF
TRBD1	TRBV5-1	.	TRBJ2-2	TGCGCCAGCGGACCCAGGGGGCCCGGGGAGCTGTTTTTT	CASGPRGPGELFF
.	TRBV27	.	TRBJ2-7	TGTGGGAAACTTCCAGGAGGCCGAGATAACTACGAGCAGTACTTC	CGKLPGGRDNYEQYF
TRBD1	TRBV15	few	TRBJ2-1	TGTGCCACCAGCGGAGACAGGGGTTACAATGAGCAGTTCTTC	CATSGDRGYNEQFF
.	TRBV6-1	few	TRBJ1-2	TGTGCCAGCAGTAAGGGGGATGGGGGCTACACCTTC	CASSKGDGGYTF
TRBD1	TRBV29-1	few	TRBJ2-6	TGCAGCGTTGGGGGGGGACAGGGGACTTCTGGGGCCAACGTCCTGACTTTC	CSVGGGQGTSGANVLTF
.	TRBV9	.	TRBJ2-6	TGTGCCAGCAGCGAACAGGGTTCTGGGGCCAACGTCCTGACTTTC	CASSEQGSGANVLTF
TRBD2	TRBV5-1	few	TRBJ2-3	TGCGCCAGCAGCATAGGACTAGCGGGGGATGCCACAGATACGCAGTATTTT	CASSIGLAGDATDTQYF
.	TRBV2	few	TRBJ2-7	TGTGCCAGCATAAACCCAGGGATTCCCTACGAGCAGTACTTC	CASINPGIPYEQYF
.	TRBV5-1	.	TRBJ2-2	TGCGCCAGCAGCTTGACGGGTATTGACACCGGGGAGCTGTTTTTT	CASSLTGIDTGELFF
TRBD1	TRBV25-1	few	TRBJ2-3	TGTGCCAGCAGTGCCCTGACAGGGATCACAGATACGCAGTATTTT	CASSALTGITDTQYF
.	TRBV6-1	.	TRBJ2-7	TGTGCCAGCAGTCTCCGTGGGTCTCCTCCGGGCGAGCAGTACTTC	CASSLRGSPPGEQYF
TRBD1	TRBV10-1	.	TRBJ2-7	TGCGCCAGCAGTGGACAGGGAAACTACGAGCAGTACTTC	CASSGQGNYEQYF
.	TRBV18	few	TRBJ1-1	TGTGCCAGCTCACCCCCAGTTGGCCCGAACACTGAAGCTTTCTTT	CASSPPVGPNTEAFF
TRBD1	TRBV7-2	.	TRBJ2-3	TGTGCCAGCAGCTTAGCGCATGGCAGGGGGGATACGCAGTATTTT	CASSLAHGRGDTQYF
TRBD2	TRBV6-1	few	TRBJ2-7	TGTGCCAGCAGTGGGGGACTAGCCGTTCGTGGGCAGTACTTC	CASSGGLAVRGQYF
.	TRBV5-5	few	TRBJ1-2	TGTGCCAGCAGCTTCGAGGGGGACTATGGCTACACCTTC	CASSFEGDYGYTF
.	TRBV5-6	few	TRBJ2-5	TGTGCCAGCAGCACCGGACATCGAGAGACCCAGTACTTC	CASSTGHRETQYF
TRBD2	TRBV11-2	few	TRBJ2-2	TGTGCCAGCAGCTTAGGGCGGGGGGCCACCGGGGAGCTGTTTTTT	CASSLGRGATGELFF
TRBD1	TRBV18	.	TRBJ1-5	TGTGCCAGCTCACCACCGATATCGGCAGGGGGGCAGCCCCAGCATTTT	CASSPPISAGGQPQHF
TRBD1	TRBV10-1	.	TRBJ2-1	TGCGCCAGCAGTGAGCAGGACAGGGGGATTTACGATGAGCAGTTCTTC	CASSEQDRGIYDEQFF
.	TRBV10-1	once	TRBJ1-3	TGCGCCAGCAGTGAGTCGCCAGGGAATGGAAACACCATATATTTT	CASSESPGNGNTIYF
TRBD2	TRBV7-9	.	TRBJ2-2	TGTGCCAGCACCCAGGGAGGGGCCGGGGAGCTGTTTTTT	CASTQGGAGELFF
TRBD1	TRBV7-9	few	TRBJ1-2	TGTGCCAGCAGCCACAGGGGAGACTATGGCTACACCTTC	CASSHRGDYGYTF
TRBD1	TRBV10-3	few	TRBJ2-3	TGTGCCATCAGTGAGTCGGGACAGGGCACTAGCACAGATACGCAGTATTTT	CAISESGQGTSTDTQYF
TRBD1	TRBV11-2	few	TRBJ2-5	TGTGCCAGCAGCTTACCCGGGACAGCACAAGAGACCCAGTACTTC	CASSLPGTAQETQYF
TRBD2	TRBV15	.	TRBJ2-7	TGTGCCACCAGTTCTAGCGGGAGCGAATCCTACGAGCAGTACTTC	CATSSSGSESYEQYF
.	TRBV6-5	few	TRBJ1-3	TGTGCCAGCTTCGAACACTCTGGAAACACCATATATTTT	CASFEHSGNTIYF
.	TRBV19	.	TRBJ1-1	TGTGCCAGTAGTTCCCGGTTCAACACTGAAGCTTTCTTT	CASSSRFNTEAFF
TRBD1	TRBV10-3	.	TRBJ1-1	TGTGCCACGGGACAGGGACCCACTGAAGCTTTCTTT	CATGQGPTEAFF
.	TRBV11-2	few	TRBJ2-5	TGTGCCAGCAGCCGCCAGAACCAAGAGACCCAGTACTTC	CASSRQNQETQYF
TRBD1	TRBV6-1	.	TRBJ2-3	TGTGCCAGCAGCGGACAGGGTGCAGATACGCAGTATTTT	CASSGQGADTQYF
.	TRBV5-1	few	TRBJ1-5	TGCGCCAGCAGCTTGGACGGGGGTGTGGGCCAGCCCCAGCATTTT	CASSLDGGVGQPQHF
.	TRBV5-1	.	TRBJ1-5	TGCGCCAGCAGCCCCGACCGGGGGCAGCCCCAGCATTTT	CASSPDRGQPQHF
.	TRBV7-2	.	TRBJ2-5	TGTGCCAGCAGCTCGGGGGTGAGGGAGACCCAGTACTTC	CASSSGVRETQYF
.	TRBV19	.	TRBJ1-2	TGTGCCAGTAGGGCCAGTATCGGCTACACCTTC	CASRASIGYTF
.	TRBV2	.	TRBJ1-1	TGTGCCACCAACCCCGGTCAGAACACTGAAGCTTTCTTT	CATNPGQNTEAFF
.	TRBV4-2	few	TRBJ2-2	TGTGCCAGCAGCTTCGTGGGGGCCTCGGGTGGGGAGCTGTTTTTT	CASSFVGASGGELFF
TRBD1	TRBV7-9	many	TRBJ2-6	TGTGCCAGCAGCGACGGACAGGACCTCCCGCTCTCTGGGGCCAACGTCCTGACTTTC	CASSDGQDLPLSGANVLTF
TRBD1	TRBV4-1	.	TRBJ1-3	TGCGCCAGCAGCCAAGATCCTACAGGGGCCTCTGGAAACACCATATATTTT	CASSQDPTGASGNTIYF
.	TRBV19	.	TRBJ2-5	TGTGCCACTCAGGGTTGGGAGACCCAGTACTTC	CATQGWETQYF
.	TRBV11-2	few	TRBJ1-5	TGTGCCAGCAGCTTAGGAACAGGCAATCAGCCCCAGCATTTT	CASSLGTGNQPQHF
TRBD1	TRBV5-1	.	TRBJ2-7	TGCGCCAGCTCCGTGACAGGGCGTTACGAGCAGTACTTC	CASSVTGRYEQYF